The T cell receptor beta chain under discussion was sequenced for a study of graft-versus-host responses after intestinal transplantation. Study-level background: Once they had received anti-thymocyte globulin induction, all recipients took tacrolimus and steroids for approximately three years.

The CDR3 totals 17 residues. Losses at the gene ends were 2 bases for V and 3 bases for J; bases not matched to a gene: 5. The germline CDR1 and CDR2 sequences are MDHEN and SYDVKM. TCRdb keeps only in-frame clones here, not all; method: immunoSEQ multiplex PCR. The data hold more than 90,000 clones, with around nine tenths observed a single time. To note about this clone: Its specificity is unknown.

Sequencing used unstimulated CD4+ T cells sorted from spleen or lymph node cells, obtained before transplant. The V and J genes are TRBV28 and TRBJ2-3; TRBD2 matches at 13 bases. The sequence came from a human donor who was the organ donor for an intestinal transplant. The chain's CDR3 is CASSLGWTSGSTDTQYF. Written as DNA, the CDR3 is TGTGCCAGCAGTTTAGGATGGACTAGCGGGAGTACAGATACGCAGTATTTT. Full variable domain (rest looked up from reference TRBV28 and TRBJ2-3): DVKVTQSSRYLVKRTGEKVFLECVQDMDHENMFWYRQDPGLGLRLIYFSYDVKMKEKGDIPEGYSVSREKKERFSLILESASTNQTSMYLCASSLGWTSGSTDTQYFGPGTRLTVL.